Listed here are 27 T cell receptor beta chains from one sample, sequenced in a study of cytomegalovirus exposure and HLA in healthy donors. The PCR contained 60 Vbeta and 13 Jbeta primers. TCRdb's table, derived via immunoSEQ multiplex PCR, lists solely in-frame clones and lacks some. Of about 180,000 clones listed, over 80% are singletons. What was sequenced was PBMCs. The receptors come from a man in his forties or fifties in good health and CMV-seronegative.

CDR3 sequence reads: CASSSEDIQPQHF. The DNA of the CDR3 is TGTGCCAGTAGCTCAGAGGATATTCAGCCCCAGCATTTT. The genes are TRBV19 and TRBJ1-5; no clear D gene. V lost 6 bases and J lost 6, with 12 bases in between. The CDR3 is made up of 13 amino acids. The germline V gene encodes CDR1 LNHDA and CDR2 SQIVND (reference sequence). Based on the CDR3 plus reference TRBV19 and TRBJ1-5, the full variable domain is DGGITQSPKYLFRKEGQNVTLSCEQNLNHDAMYWYRQDPGQGLRLIYYSQIVNDFQKGDIAEGYSVSREKKESFPLTVTSAQKNPTAFYLCASSSEDIQPQHFGDGTRLSIL.

The chain has TRBV7-2 and TRBJ2-5; 7 nucleotides agree with TRBD2. The V gene end was trimmed by 5 bases and the J gene end by 5 bases; junction bases not matched to a gene: 2. The CDR3 spans 12 residues. Germline CDR1 SGHTA, CDR2 FQGNSA. CDR3 loop: CASSPGRETQYF. In DNA form, the CDR3 reads TGTGCCAGCAGCCCCGGGAGGGAGACCCAGTACTTC.

V is TRBV5-1 and J is TRBJ2-1; TRBD1 might be the D (7 bases). Germline V gives CDR1 SGHRS, CDR2 YFSETQ. This CDR3 region has 15 residues. The V gene lost 4 bases and the J gene lost 7 bases, with 18 bases spanning the gap. Written as DNA, the CDR3 is TGCGCCAGCAGCCCGAGGGGGCCAGGGGGGAATGAGCAGTTCTTC. As protein: CASSPRGPGGNEQFF.

The chain uses TRBV5-5 and TRBJ2-2; D not certain. CDR3 length: 14 residues. Trimming removed 0 bases from V and 3 bases from J, with 6 bases in between. CDR1 is SGHKS, CDR2 YYEKEE, per germline (reference sequence). The DNA for the CDR3 is TGTGCCAGCAGCTTGGAAGCGTACACCGGGGAGCTGTTTTTT. The encoded protein is CASSLEAYTGELFF.

The chain combines TRBV7-6 with TRBJ2-3, with D tentatively TRBD1 (5 bases). Trimming left V 5 bases short and J 0 bases short, with 12 bases between. This CDR3 region has 15 residues. Germline V gene lookup returns CDR1 SGHVS and CDR2 FNYEAQ. The CDR3 coding sequence is TGTGCCAGCAGCCTCGACAGCCCAAGCACAGATACGCAGTATTTT. It yields the protein CASSLDSPSTDTQYF.

V and J are TRBV18 and TRBJ1-1; D is possibly TRBD1 (5 bases). CDR1 is KGHSH and CDR2 is LQKENI in the germline V gene. Trimming took off 2 bases at V and 1 base at J, with 8 bases between the two ends. This CDR3 is 14 amino acids long. Here the CDR3 DNA reads TGTGCCAGCTCACCAGGGGGGTCGAACACTGAAGCTTTCTTT. This translates into CASSPGGSNTEAFF.

The chain combines TRBV5-1 with TRBJ2-1; 10 bases map to TRBD2. The V gene's germline CDR1 is SGHRS and CDR2 YFSETQ. Trimming cost V 4 bases and J 8 bases; bases outside gene matches: 9. The length of the CDR3 is 15 residues. The CDR3 here is CASSQLAGYRYEQFF. The CDR3 bases are TGCGCCAGCAGCCAACTAGCGGGGTATCGCTATGAGCAGTTCTTC.

The V call is TRBV14, the J call TRBJ2-7; D gene ambiguous. The CDR3 is made up of 13 amino acids. The germline V gene has CDR1 SGHDN and CDR2 FVKESK. V was pared by 3 bases and J by 6 bases, with 12 bases between. The CDR3 reads CASSQHLDSEQYF. The CDR3 DNA reads as TGTGCCAGCAGCCAGCATCTTGACTCCGAGCAGTACTTC.

In its sample, this clone was seen once. The genes are TRBV2 and TRBJ1-5, with D tentatively TRBD1 (6 bases). V lost 4 bases, J lost 6 bases, and 19 bases lay in between. CDR1 is SNHLY, CDR2 FYNNEI, per germline. CDR3 size: 16 residues. The CDR3 reads CASSGVGARSGQPQHF. The DNA for the CDR3 is TGTGCCAGCAGTGGCGTGGGGGCCCGATCTGGTCAGCCCCAGCATTTT.

The V and J genes are TRBV6-5 and TRBJ1-3; 10 nucleotides agree with TRBD1. The germline V gene encodes CDR1 MNHEY and CDR2 SVGAGI. V lost 5 bases and J lost 5; bases outside the gene matches: 6. This CDR3 contains 15 residues. The CDR3 bases are TGTGCCAGCAGTCCGGACAGGGGGTCTCGAAACACCATATATTTT. Encoded protein: CASSPDRGSRNTIYF.

This rearrangement joins TRBV28 to TRBJ2-3, with TRBD1 identical over 11 bases. CDR3 size: 16 residues. The germline V gene has CDR1 MDHEN and CDR2 SYDVKM. Trimming at V came to 3 bases and at J to 8 bases, leaving 10 bases not matched to a gene. CDR3 DNA: TGTGCCAGCAGTTTCCCCGGACAGGGGGCCAGGGGTACGCAGTATTTT. Amino acids: CASSFPGQGARGTQYF.

The chain is built from TRBV29-1 and TRBJ1-2; 8 nucleotides align to TRBD1. CDR3 length equals 13 residues. Trimming cost V 6 bases and J 5 bases; bases outside gene matches: 8. Germline V lookup: CDR1 SQVTM, CDR2 ANQGSEA. This CDR3 reads CSVETDRVYGYTF. The CDR3 DNA is TGCAGCGTCGAAACGGACAGGGTTTATGGCTACACCTTC.

This chain links TRBV5-8 with TRBJ1-5, with D perhaps TRBD1 (6 bases). The CDR3 loop spans 16 amino acids. CDR1 is SGHTS and CDR2 is YDEGEE in the germline V gene. V was clipped by 4 bases and J by 0 bases, with 14 bases between them. The CDR3 nucleotides are TGTGCCAGCAGCCCGCACAGGGTTAATAGCAATCAGCCCCAGCATTTT. It encodes CASSPHRVNSNQPQHF.

The chain employs TRBV28 and TRBJ2-2, with 9 bases that match TRBD1. The CDR3 loop spans 16 amino acids. V shed 7 bases, J shed 6 bases, and the junction held 12 bases outside the gene matches. The germline V gene has CDR1 MDHEN and CDR2 SYDVKM. This CDR3 reads CASNEGGTGRPGELFF. The CDR3 coding sequence is TGTGCCAGCAATGAGGGCGGGACAGGGCGTCCCGGGGAGCTGTTTTTT.

The chain has TRBV19 and TRBJ2-4, with D possibly TRBD1 on 6 matching bases. The germline V gene encodes CDR1 LNHDA and CDR2 SQIVND (reference sequence). The V end was cut by 7 bases, the J end by 6 bases, with 16 bases between. This CDR3 has 14 amino acids. CDR3 sequence reads: CASTTGIPGNIQYF. The CDR3, as DNA: TGTGCCAGTACCACAGGGATCCCGGGAAACATTCAGTACTTC.

This clone was observed a single time. The gene calls are TRBV9 and TRBJ2-2, with D tentatively TRBD1 (7 bases). The V and J ends lost 0 bases and 4 bases respectively, with 13 bases between them. The CDR3 sequence is 16 residues long. Looked up from germline, CDR1 is SGDLS and CDR2 is YYNGEE. The CDR3 sequence is CASSVALQGGTGELFF. The DNA for the CDR3 is TGTGCCAGCAGCGTAGCTCTCCAGGGGGGCACCGGGGAGCTGTTTTTT.

The chain combines TRBV6-5 with TRBJ2-7; tentative D call: TRBD2 (7 bases). The CDR3 contains 15 residues. The germline CDR1 and CDR2 sequences are MNHEY and SVGAGI. V lost 1 base and J lost 0, with 10 bases in between. CDR3 sequence: CASSYLGGGSYEQYF. The CDR3 DNA follows: TGTGCCAGCAGTTACTTAGGGGGGGGCTCCTACGAGCAGTACTTC.

This chain links TRBV27 with TRBJ2-7; tentatively, D is TRBD2 (6 bases). This CDR3 region has 15 residues. With 0 bases removed from V and 9 bases from J, the gap between germline ends came to 18 bases. The germline CDR1 and CDR2 sequences are MNHEY and SMNVEV (reference sequence). This CDR3 is CASSLSGSGGISQYF. DNA of the CDR3: TGTGCCAGCAGTTTATCCGGGAGCGGAGGGATATCGCAGTACTTC.

The count of this clone is one. Here the CDR3 DNA reads TGCGCCAGCAGCCCACTGACAGGGAGTAACATTCAGTACTTC. It codes for CASSPLTGSNIQYF. The gene calls are TRBV5-1 and TRBJ2-4, with TRBD1 identical over 7 bases. Trimming removed 4 bases from V and 7 bases from J; junction bases left unmatched: 8. This CDR3 region has 14 residues. In germline, CDR1 is SGHRS, CDR2 YFSETQ.

The rearrangement uses TRBV5-4 and TRBJ2-6; D unresolved. V dropped 5 bases and J dropped 0 bases, with 9 bases sitting between them. Germline V CDR1 and CDR2: SGHNT, YYREEE (reference sequence). This CDR3 contains 15 residues. CDR3 coding DNA: TGTGCCAGCAGTTCTGGGCCCTCTGGGGCCAACGTCCTGACTTTC. Its translation is CASSSGPSGANVLTF.

The chain is built from TRBV28 and TRBJ1-2, with 11 bases aligning to TRBD1. V shed 6 bases and J 2 bases; nucleotides not matched to a gene: 8. CDR3 length: 16 amino acids. Germline lookup yields CDR1 MDHEN and CDR2 SYDVKM. This CDR3 is CASRLGGTGGNYGYTF. As DNA, the CDR3 is TGTGCCAGCAGATTAGGAGGGACAGGGGGAAACTATGGCTACACCTTC.

The rearrangement uses TRBV2 and TRBJ2-7, with unresolved D. CDR3 length: 14 amino acids. With 7 bases removed from V and 0 bases from J, the gap between germline ends came to 13 bases. Looked up from germline, CDR1 is SNHLY and CDR2 is FYNNEI. The DNA of the CDR3 is TGTGCCAGCAAACCTAAGGAGAGCTCCTACGAGCAGTACTTC. This sequence encodes CASKPKESSYEQYF.

The chain has TRBV28 and TRBJ2-2, with 10 positions matching TRBD1. J lost 6 bases, V lost 8 bases, and 9 bases had no gene match. The CDR3 spans 15 residues. Germline CDR1 MDHEN, CDR2 SYDVKM. The CDR3 DNA sequence: TGTGCCAGCGGACTCGGGACAGGGGTGGCCGGGGAGCTGTTTTTT. It yields the protein CASGLGTGVAGELFF.

V usage is TRBV5-5 and J usage is TRBJ2-1; a weak D match, TRBD2 (7 bases). This CDR3 spans 13 amino acids. Germline CDR1 and CDR2: SGHKS and YYEKEE (reference sequence). V was clipped by 5 bases and J by 6 bases, with 12 bases between them. The CDR3 DNA sequence: TGTGCCAGCAGGGCGGGGGCCGGCAATGAGCAGTTCTTC. Amino acids: CASRAGAGNEQFF.

The chain uses TRBV19 and TRBJ2-3, with 9 bases matching TRBD2. V shed 5 bases, J shed 2 bases, and the junction held 20 bases outside the gene matches. This CDR3 contains 20 residues. Germline CDR1 reads LNHDA; CDR2 reads SQIVND (reference sequence). The DNA of the CDR3 is TGTGCCAGTAGTTTCGATTCGGTGTCTAGCGGGGCTAGGTACACAGATACGCAGTATTTT. The encoded protein is CASSFDSVSSGARYTDTQYF.

This clone has just one count. The V and J genes are TRBV7-2 and TRBJ2-3; 13 nucleotides match TRBD2. The junction had 1 base not matched to a gene; V was cut back by 5 bases and J by 5 bases. The CDR3 is 14 residues long. CDR1 SGHTA and CDR2 FQGNSA come from the germline V gene. CDR3 nucleotide sequence: TGTGCCAGCAGCCGGACTAGCGGGGGAGATACGCAGTATTTT. Protein product: CASSRTSGGDTQYF.

The gene calls are TRBV9 and TRBJ2-2, with 8 bases aligning to TRBD2. Looked up from germline, CDR1 is SGDLS and CDR2 is YYNGEE. Trimming removed 3 bases from V and 5 bases from J; junction bases left unmatched: 9. The CDR3 loop spans 16 amino acids. The CDR3 DNA reads TGTGCCAGCAGCGGATCGGGAGGGATACTTACCGGGGAGCTGTTTTTT. Amino acids: CASSGSGGILTGELFF.